One sample yielded the 21 T cell receptor beta chains listed below, sequenced in a study of blood T cells in healthy people across ages. Using a J-beta primer mix together with a sample-barcoded 5' primer, a second PCR was run for about 6 to 11 cycles. Using its own MiXCR run on the 5' RACE reads, TCRdb lists one record per CDR3 protein. The table includes about 500,000 distinct CDR3 sequences, under 30% detected once. The same data also contributed to another study, on T cells of mothers and their children.

Input material: blood. The receptors stem from a boy between 10 and 17 years old in good health.

As to this clonotype: The junction differs from germline at one of its ends, possibly a read error. The chain employs TRBV16 and TRBJ2-5, with 9 bases identical to TRBD2. TRBJ2-7 matches the DNA end more closely, so the J call is doubtful. The CDR3 runs 14 residues. The V gene's germline CDR1 is KGHSY and CDR2 FQNENV. The CDR3 is CASSQMGLAYEQYF. CDR3 DNA: TGCGCCAGCAGCCAAATGGGACTAGCTTACGAGCAGTACTTC.

Comment on this clonotype: The junction departs from germline at one end; a sequencing error may be responsible. V usage is TRBV7-9 and J usage is TRBJ2-7; D possibly uses TRBD1 or TRBD2 (5 bases each). Germline CDR1 SEHNR, CDR2 FQNEAQ (reference sequence). The length of the CDR3 is 12 residues. The CDR3 bases are TGTGCCAGCAGCCCGGGTCGGGACGAGCAGCACTTC. Translation gives CASSPGRDEQHF. Drawing the rest from reference TRBV7-9 and TRBJ2-7, the complete variable domain is DTGVSQNPRHKITKRGQNVTFRCDPISEHNRLYWYRQTLGQGPEFLTYFQNEAQLEKSRLLSDRFSAERPKGSFSTLEIQRTEQGDSAMYLCASSPGRDEQHFGPGTRLTVT.

The chain uses TRBV7-9 and TRBJ2-5; possibly TRBD2 for D (6 bases). CDR3 length: 15 amino acids. CDR1 SEHNR and CDR2 FQNEAQ come from the germline V gene (reference sequence). The V and J ends lost 5 bases and 4 bases respectively, with 17 bases between them. DNA for the CDR3: TGTGCCAGCAGCGGCGGGACTCGGGATGGAGAGACCCAGTACTTC. Protein: CASSGGTRDGETQYF.

This clonotype was detected only a few times. The chain has TRBV18 and TRBJ1-1; 10 nucleotides match TRBD1. Germline CDR1 is KGHSH and CDR2 is LQKENI. This CDR3 region has 14 residues. V lost 2 bases to trimming and J lost 11 bases; unmatched junction nucleotides: 8. The CDR3 region has the DNA TGTGCCAGCTCACCAGGAGGGACAGGGGAAAACGCTTTCTTT. Translating it yields CASSPGGTGENAFF.

This clonotype was seen many times. This chain uses TRBV7-2 with TRBJ1-6; 7 nucleotides line up with TRBD1. CDR1 and CDR2 from the germline V gene are SGHTA and FQGNSA. The CDR3 covers 14 residues. The V gene end was trimmed by 2 bases and the J gene end by 7 bases; junction bases not matched to a gene: 2. This CDR3 is CASSLKGQNSPLHF. The CDR3 DNA follows: TGTGCCAGCAGCTTAAAGGGACAGAATTCACCCCTCCACTTT.

This clonotype came up many times. This rearrangement joins TRBV4-2 to TRBJ2-5; TRBD2 matches 14 bases. V lost 0 bases and J lost 4; bases outside the gene matches: 4. The CDR3 totals 17 residues. CDR1 is LGHNA, CDR2 YNFKEQ, per germline. CDR3 coding DNA: TGTGCCAGCAGCCAAGATGGGACTAGCGGGGGCGTAGAGACCCAGTACTTC. Translated: CASSQDGTSGGVETQYF.

V is TRBV9 and J is TRBJ2-7, with D tentatively TRBD1 (6 bases). Germline CDR1 is SGDLS and CDR2 is YYNGEE. The CDR3 runs 12 residues. Trimming took 0 bases from V and 8 from J, leaving 9 bases between them. The CDR3 DNA reads as TGTGCCAGCAGCGTAGGCAGGGGTAAGCAGTACTTC. Its translation is CASSVGRGKQYF.

This clonotype was seen a handful of times. J is TRBJ2-1 and V is TRBV4-1; 12 bases agree with TRBD2. V trimming: 0 bases; J trimming: 4 bases; junction bases outside the gene matches: 7. Germline assignment: CDR1 MGHRA and CDR2 YSYEKL. CDR3 length: 18 residues. CDR3 region: CASSQDRTSGTLYNEQFF. The CDR3 region has the DNA TGCGCCAGCAGCCAAGATCGGACTAGCGGGACTCTTTACAATGAGCAGTTCTTC.

There are many counts of this clonotype. This chain links TRBV28 with TRBJ2-5; the match to TRBD2 covers 9 bases. The CDR3 totals 13 residues. The ends lost 10 bases at V and 6 bases at J; junction bases unmatched: 9. Germline V gives CDR1 MDHEN, CDR2 SYDVKM. This chain's CDR3 is CATKLAGIQTQYF. The CDR3 bases are TGTGCCACAAAGCTAGCGGGGATACAGACCCAGTACTTC.

This clonotype was counted many times. This chain connects TRBV7-9 to TRBJ1-1, with 11 bases identical to TRBD1. J gave up 1 base and V 5 bases, and 6 bases lay outside the gene matches. CDR1 is SEHNR, CDR2 FQNEAQ, per germline (reference sequence). This CDR3 spans 16 amino acids. Written as DNA, the CDR3 is TGTGCCAGCAGCCGTGGACAGGGGGCTGGGAACACTGAAGCTTTCTTT. Translating gives CASSRGQGAGNTEAFF.

The chain employs TRBV12-3 or TRBV12-4 and TRBJ2-5; D is ambiguous. The J call could be wrong; TRBJ2-7 is a better fit for the DNA end. The CDR3 consists of 14 residues. The CDR3 nucleotides are TGTGCCAGCAGTAACATAGGAAGCTCCTACGAGCAGTACTTC. Protein sequence: CASSNIGSSYEQYF.

The genes are TRBV5-4 and TRBJ2-6; 8 nucleotides match TRBD1. CDR3 length equals 18 residues. J was trimmed by 0 bases and V by 4 bases; bases with no gene match: 9. Germline V CDR1 and CDR2: SGHNT, YYREEE (reference sequence). The CDR3 bases are TGTGCCAGCAGCCCATGGGGACAGGCTCCCTCTGGGGCCAACGTCCTGACTTTC. It is translated as CASSPWGQAPSGANVLTF.

This clonotype came up once. The V gene is TRBV20-1, the J gene TRBJ2-3; TRBD1 aligns across 11 bases. Trimming cost V 6 bases and J 6 bases; bases outside gene matches: 14. The CDR3 spans 16 residues. Germline V gene data show CDR1 as DFQATT and CDR2 as SNEGSKA (reference sequence). The CDR3 loop reads CSAPTSGTGGVDTQYF. The CDR3 DNA follows: TGCAGTGCCCCCACTTCCGGGACAGGGGGGGTGGATACGCAGTATTTT.

The chain combines TRBV7-2 with TRBJ2-7; 15 positions match TRBD2. After removal of 4 bases from V and 3 bases from J, the junction contained 10 bases not matched to a gene. This CDR3 comprises 18 residues. Germline V gene data show CDR1 as SGHTA and CDR2 as FQGNSA. The CDR3 spells CASSWGLAGGLRFYEQYF. For the CDR3, the DNA is TGTGCCAGCAGCTGGGGACTAGCGGGAGGACTAAGATTCTACGAGCAGTACTTC.

The rearrangement links TRBV28 to TRBJ1-1; D not resolved. Germline V gene sequence: CDR1 MDHEN, CDR2 SYDVKM. The ends were cut back, 4 bases at V and 2 bases at J, with 8 bases in the middle. CDR3 size: 13 residues. CDR3 sequence reads: CASSSPVNTEAFF. DNA for the CDR3: TGTGCCAGCAGTTCCCCGGTCAACACTGAAGCTTTCTTT.

This clonotype was picked up a small number of times. The chain uses TRBV29-1 and TRBJ2-1; D uncertain. The CDR3 sequence is 11 residues long. V was trimmed by 5 bases and J by 7 bases, leaving 9 bases between them. Germline V gene data show CDR1 as SQVTM and CDR2 as ANQGSEA. The CDR3 bases are TGCAGCGTTAGGGCGGAGAATGAGCAGTTCTTC. It is translated as CSVRAENEQFF.

This clonotype was seen more than once but under ten times. The chain recombines TRBV5-6 with TRBJ1-4, with 7 positions matching TRBD1. With 2 bases clipped from V and 0 bases from J, the junction kept 13 bases outside the gene matches. This CDR3 region has 19 residues. The V gene's germline CDR1 is SGHDT and CDR2 YYEEEE. DNA for the CDR3: TGTGCCAGCAGCTTTCGGGTAGGGGGCCTCATGTCAACTAATGAAAAACTGTTTTTT. Its protein is CASSFRVGGLMSTNEKLFF.

Turning to this clonotype: A junction boundary mismatches the germline segment, possibly from a read error. The J gene is TRBJ2-5, the V gene TRBV7-8, with a possible D match to TRBD2 (6 bases). TRBJ2-7 explains the end of the DNA better; the J call may be wrong. Germline V gene sequence: CDR1 SGHVS, CDR2 FQNEAQ. The CDR3 runs to 13 residues. CDR3 nucleotide sequence: TGCGCCAGCAGCATCGCGGGAACCTACGAGCAGTACTTC. It translates to CASSIAGTYEQYF.

There are a few counts of this clonotype. This chain joins TRBV6-2 or TRBV6-3 and TRBJ2-5; D gene uncertain. The CDR3 extends over 16 amino acids. V lost 6 bases to trimming and J lost 1 base, with 18 bases between them. Germline-derived CDR1 and CDR2 are MNHEY and SVGEGT. The CDR3 DNA reads as TGTGCCAGCAGCCTAGATGGGAACAGTCCCCAAGAGACCCAGTACTTC. Translation gives CASSLDGNSPQETQYF.

This clonotype turned up a few times. This CDR3 reads CAISGSGPDTQYF. The DNA for the CDR3 is TGTGCCATCAGTGGCTCAGGGCCAGATACGCAGTATTTT. The genes are TRBV10-3 and TRBJ2-3, with D perhaps matching TRBD1 (5 bases). Trimming left V 4 bases short and J 4 bases short, with 9 bases between. Germline V gives CDR1 ENHRY, CDR2 SYGVKD. The CDR3 contains 13 residues.

V usage is TRBV7-2 and J usage is TRBJ2-4, with D tentatively TRBD1 or TRBD2 (6 bases each). CDR3 size: 15 residues. The V gene lost 5 bases and the J gene lost 1 base, with 12 bases spanning the gap. Germline assignment: CDR1 SGHTA and CDR2 FQGNSA. CDR3 residues: CASSEGGKAKNIQYF. The CDR3 bases are TGTGCCAGCAGCGAAGGGGGGAAGGCCAAAAACATTCAGTACTTC.